The 9 T cell receptor beta chains below were found in one sample sequenced in a study of blood T cells in healthy people across ages. It was with a sample-barcoded 5' primer and a J-beta primer mix that a second PCR of roughly 7 to 12 cycles was run. TCRdb reprocessed the 5' RACE reads via MiXCR and lists one record per CDR3 protein. In the table there are approximately 1,100,000 distinct CDR3 sequences, under 55% of which are singletons. The source material was blood. The receptors stem from an older woman in good health.

Comment on this clonotype: Sequence at one end of the junction differs from germline and may be a read error. CDR3 nucleotide sequence: TGTGCCAGCCTCCCAACCGGGAGCACAGATACGCGGTATTTT. Protein product: CASLPTGSTDTRYF. The chain combines TRBV2 with TRBJ2-3; D may be TRBD2 (6 bases). The germline V gene encodes CDR1 SNHLY and CDR2 FYNNEI. This CDR3 region has 14 residues.

This clonotype was seen a few times. V is TRBV3-1 and J is TRBJ2-3; D not resolved. Germline loops: CDR1 LGHDT, CDR2 YNNKEL (reference sequence). The ends were cut back, 1 base at V and 0 bases at J, with 8 bases in the middle. The length of the CDR3 is 15 residues. CDR3: CASSQGSISTDTQYF. CDR3 coding DNA: TGTGCCAGCAGCCAAGGGAGCATTAGCACAGATACGCAGTATTTT.

As to this clonotype: A read error may be the cause here, since a much bigger clone is one base away. The rearrangement joins TRBV7-2 to TRBJ2-1, with a weak D call TRBD1 (5 bases). With 4 bases removed from V and 9 bases from J, the gap between germline ends came to 7 bases. Per germline, CDR1 SGHTA and CDR2 FQGNSA. This CDR3 is built from 11 residues. The CDR3 sequence: CASSSGCEQFF. CDR3 in DNA: TGTGCCAGCAGCTCAGGGTGTGAGCAGTTCTTC.

V usage is TRBV27 and J usage is TRBJ1-2, with no clear D. Germline-derived CDR1 and CDR2 are MNHEY and SMNVEV (reference sequence). V was cut by 5 bases and J by 3 bases, with 22 bases left in between. The CDR3 loop spans 17 amino acids. CDR3 DNA sequence: TGTGCCAGCAGTCCGCAAACGCTGTCGTTCCACCACTATGGCTACACCTTC. The encoded protein is CASSPQTLSFHHYGYTF.

J is TRBJ2-1 and V is TRBV12-5, with 7 positions matching TRBD2. The germline gives CDR1 LGHNT, CDR2 FRNRAP. Germline trimming cut 6 bases from V and 7 bases from J; bases unmatched to any gene: 12. This CDR3 spans 15 amino acids. In nucleotides, the CDR3 is TGTGCTAGTGGAGGCCTAGCGGACTTAAGTAATGAGCAGTTCTTC. This sequence encodes CASGGLADLSNEQFF.

This clonotype showed up many times. The chain has TRBV9 and TRBJ2-1; 9 bases align to TRBD2. This CDR3 is built from 15 residues. Per the germline V gene, CDR1 is SGDLS and CDR2 is YYNGEE. The junction had 4 bases not matched to a gene; V was cut back by 0 bases and J by 6 bases. This CDR3 reads CASSVGGRVGNEQFF. CDR3 coding DNA: TGTGCCAGCAGCGTAGGCGGGAGGGTCGGCAATGAGCAGTTCTTC.

The gene calls are TRBV10-3 and TRBJ1-1; no firm D call. V was trimmed by 3 bases and J by 0 bases, leaving 8 bases between them. Per germline, CDR1 ENHRY and CDR2 SYGVKD. This CDR3 spans 14 amino acids. The CDR3 is CAISETSLNTEAFF. The DNA of the CDR3 is TGTGCCATCAGTGAAACATCTTTGAACACTGAAGCTTTCTTT.

CDR3 sequence: CASSSPGLARNEQFF. The DNA for the CDR3 is TGTGCCAGCAGTTCCCCGGGACTAGCTAGAAATGAGCAGTTCTTC. The chain links TRBV6-2 or TRBV6-3 to TRBJ2-1, with TRBD2 identical over 9 bases. The CDR3 is 15 amino acids. Trimming took 4 bases from V and 7 from J; bases not matched to a gene: 8. In germline, CDR1 is MNHEY, CDR2 SVGEGT.

This clonotype has ten or more counts. The V call is TRBV15, the J call TRBJ1-2, with TRBD1 matching 8 bases. J lost 2 bases, V lost 3 bases, and 2 bases had no gene match. The CDR3 runs to 14 residues. Germline V gene data show CDR1 as LNHNV and CDR2 as YYDKDF (reference sequence). Here the CDR3 reads CATSRTGVNYGYTF. The CDR3 nucleotides are TGTGCCACCAGCAGGACAGGGGTGAACTATGGCTACACCTTC. Variable domain in full (rest from reference TRBV15 and TRBJ1-2): DAMVIQNPRYQVTQFGKPVTLSCSQTLNHNVMYWYQQKSSQAPKLLFHYYDKDFNNEADTPDNFQSRRPNTSFCFLDIRSPGLGDTAMYLCATSRTGVNYGYTFGSGTRLTVV.